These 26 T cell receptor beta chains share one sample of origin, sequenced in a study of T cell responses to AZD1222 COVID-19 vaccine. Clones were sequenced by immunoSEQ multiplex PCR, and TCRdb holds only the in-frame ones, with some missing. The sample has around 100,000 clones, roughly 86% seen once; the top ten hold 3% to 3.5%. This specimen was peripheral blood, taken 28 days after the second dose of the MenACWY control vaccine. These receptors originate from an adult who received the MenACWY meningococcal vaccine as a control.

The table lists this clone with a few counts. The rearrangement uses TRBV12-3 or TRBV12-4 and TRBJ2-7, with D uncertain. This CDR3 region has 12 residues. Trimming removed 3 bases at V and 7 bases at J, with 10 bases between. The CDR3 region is CASSLALGEQYF. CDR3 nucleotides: TGTGCCAGCAGTTTGGCGCTGGGAGAGCAGTACTTC.

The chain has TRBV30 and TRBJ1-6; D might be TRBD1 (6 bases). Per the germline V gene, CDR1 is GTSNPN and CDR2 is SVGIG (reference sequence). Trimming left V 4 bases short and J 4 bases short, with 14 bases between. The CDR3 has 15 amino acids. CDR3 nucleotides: TGTGCCTGGAAGGGGGACACATTTTATAATTCACCCCTCCACTTT. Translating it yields CAWKGDTFYNSPLHF. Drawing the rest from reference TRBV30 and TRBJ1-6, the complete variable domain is SQTIHQWPATLVQPVGSPLSLECTVEGTSNPNLYWYRQAAGRGLQLLFYSVGIGQISSEVPQNLSASRPQDRQFILSSKKLLLSDSGFYLCAWKGDTFYNSPLHFGNGTRLTVT.

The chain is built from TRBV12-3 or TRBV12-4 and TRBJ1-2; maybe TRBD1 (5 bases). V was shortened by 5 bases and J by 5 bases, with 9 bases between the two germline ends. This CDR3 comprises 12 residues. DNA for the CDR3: TGTGCCAGCAGTCCCGACAGATATGGCTACACCTTC. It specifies CASSPDRYGYTF.

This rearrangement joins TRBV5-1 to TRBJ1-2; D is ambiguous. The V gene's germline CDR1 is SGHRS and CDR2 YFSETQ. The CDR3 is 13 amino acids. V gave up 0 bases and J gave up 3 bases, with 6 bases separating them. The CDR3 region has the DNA TGCGCCAGCAGCTTGGGGCAGCACTATGGCTACACCTTC. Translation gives CASSLGQHYGYTF.

CDR3 amino acids: CASSRDRGSYEQYF. CDR3 in DNA: TGTGCCAGCAGCCGGGACAGGGGTTCCTACGAGCAGTACTTC. This chain uses TRBV6-5 with TRBJ2-7; TRBD1 matches at 10 bases. This CDR3 contains 14 residues. J gave up 1 base and V 6 bases, and 3 bases lay outside the gene matches. Germline V gene lookup returns CDR1 MNHEY and CDR2 SVGAGI.

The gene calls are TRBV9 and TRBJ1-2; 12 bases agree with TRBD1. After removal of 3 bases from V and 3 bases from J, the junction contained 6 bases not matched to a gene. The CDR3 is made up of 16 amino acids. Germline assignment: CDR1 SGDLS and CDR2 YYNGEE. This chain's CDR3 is CASSGGQGALDYGYTF. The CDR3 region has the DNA TGTGCCAGCAGCGGGGGACAGGGGGCATTGGACTATGGCTACACCTTC.

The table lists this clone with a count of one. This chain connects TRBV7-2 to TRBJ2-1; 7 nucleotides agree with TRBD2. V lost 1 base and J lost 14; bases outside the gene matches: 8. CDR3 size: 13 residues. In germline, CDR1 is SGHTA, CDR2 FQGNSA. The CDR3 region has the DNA TGTGCCAGCAGCTTAGGGGGACTAAATCGTAAGTTCTTC. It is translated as CASSLGGLNRKFF. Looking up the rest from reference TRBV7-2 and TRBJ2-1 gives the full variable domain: GAGVSQSPSNKVTEKGKDVELRCDPISGHTALYWYRQSLGQGLEFLIYFQGNSAPDKSGLPSDRFSAERTGGSVSTLTIQRTQQEDSAVYLCASSLGGLNRKFFGPGTRLTVL.

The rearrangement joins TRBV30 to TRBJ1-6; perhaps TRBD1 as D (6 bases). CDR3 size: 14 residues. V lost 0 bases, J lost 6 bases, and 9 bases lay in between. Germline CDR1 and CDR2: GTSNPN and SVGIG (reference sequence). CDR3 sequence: CAWSVQQGNSPLHF. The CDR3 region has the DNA TGTGCCTGGAGTGTACAACAGGGTAATTCACCCCTCCACTTT.

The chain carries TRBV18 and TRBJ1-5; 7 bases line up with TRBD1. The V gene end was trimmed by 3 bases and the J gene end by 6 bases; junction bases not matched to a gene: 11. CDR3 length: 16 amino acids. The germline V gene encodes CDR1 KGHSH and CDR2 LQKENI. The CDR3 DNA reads TGTGCCAGCTCACCGATGGGCAGGGGGAGTATTCAGCCCCAGCATTTT. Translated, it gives CASSPMGRGSIQPQHF.

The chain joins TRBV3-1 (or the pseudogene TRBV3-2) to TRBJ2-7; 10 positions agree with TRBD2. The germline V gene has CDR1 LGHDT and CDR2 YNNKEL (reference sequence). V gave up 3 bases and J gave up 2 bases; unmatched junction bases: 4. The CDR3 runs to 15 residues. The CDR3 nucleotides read TGTGCCAGCAGCCATTTAGCGGGGGGTACCTACGAGCAGTACTTC. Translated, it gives CASSHLAGGTYEQYF.

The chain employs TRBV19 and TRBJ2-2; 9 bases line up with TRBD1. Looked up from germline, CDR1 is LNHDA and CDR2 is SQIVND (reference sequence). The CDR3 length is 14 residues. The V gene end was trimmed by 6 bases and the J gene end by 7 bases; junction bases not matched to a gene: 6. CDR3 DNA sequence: TGTGCCAGTAGGAGAACAGGGGGCGGCGGGGAGCTGTTTTTT. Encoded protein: CASRRTGGGGELFF.

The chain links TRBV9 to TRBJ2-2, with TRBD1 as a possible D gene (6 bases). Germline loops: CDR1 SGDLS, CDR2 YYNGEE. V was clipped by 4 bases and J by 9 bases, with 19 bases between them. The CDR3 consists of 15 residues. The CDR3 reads CASSPPAGGHRELFF. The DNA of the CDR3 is TGTGCCAGCAGCCCACCCGCTGGGGGCCACAGGGAGCTGTTTTTT.

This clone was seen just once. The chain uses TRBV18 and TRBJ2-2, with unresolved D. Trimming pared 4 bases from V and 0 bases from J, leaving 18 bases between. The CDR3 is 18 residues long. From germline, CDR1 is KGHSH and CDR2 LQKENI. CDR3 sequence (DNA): TGTGCCAGCTCACTAGCCGTAGAACAGTTCGCGAACACCGGGGAGCTGTTTTTT. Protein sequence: CASSLAVEQFANTGELFF.

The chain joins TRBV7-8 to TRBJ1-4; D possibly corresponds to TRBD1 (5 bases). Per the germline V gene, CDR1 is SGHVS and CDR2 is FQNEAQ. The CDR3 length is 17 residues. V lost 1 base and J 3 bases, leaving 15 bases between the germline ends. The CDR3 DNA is TGTGCCAGCAGCTTAGTCCCCCAGGGTAGTGCTAATGAAAAACTGTTTTTT. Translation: CASSLVPQGSANEKLFF. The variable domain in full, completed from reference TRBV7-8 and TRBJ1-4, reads GAGVSQSPRYKVAKRGQDVALRCDPISGHVSLFWYQQALGQGPEFLTYFQNEAQLDKSGLPSDRFFAERPEGSVSTLKIQRTQQEDSAVYLCASSLVPQGSANEKLFFGSGTQLSVL.

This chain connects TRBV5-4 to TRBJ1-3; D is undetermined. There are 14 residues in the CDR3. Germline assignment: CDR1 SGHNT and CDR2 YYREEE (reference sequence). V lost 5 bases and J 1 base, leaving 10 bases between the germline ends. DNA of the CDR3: TGTGCCAGCAGGGGGTGGGGTTCTGGAAACACCATATATTTT. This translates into CASRGWGSGNTIYF.

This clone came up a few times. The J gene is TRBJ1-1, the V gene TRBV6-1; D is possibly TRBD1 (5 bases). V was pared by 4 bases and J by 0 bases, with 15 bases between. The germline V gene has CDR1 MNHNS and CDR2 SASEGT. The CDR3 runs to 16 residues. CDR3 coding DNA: TGTGCCAGCAGTGGGGGGTTCGGAGGGATGAACACTGAAGCTTTCTTT. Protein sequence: CASSGGFGGMNTEAFF.

The CDR3 coding sequence is TGCGCCAGCAGCTCCCTCCAGGGGGATGGCTACACCTTC. It is translated as CASSSLQGDGYTF. This chain uses TRBV5-1 with TRBJ1-2; 7 positions agree with TRBD1. This CDR3 spans 13 amino acids. V trimming: 3 bases; J trimming: 6 bases; junction bases outside the gene matches: 5. The germline gives CDR1 SGHRS, CDR2 YFSETQ. Together with reference TRBV5-1 and TRBJ1-2, the CDR3 gives the full variable domain: KAGVTQTPRYLIKTRGQQVTLSCSPISGHRSVSWYQQTPGQGLQFLFEYFSETQRNKGNFPGRFSGRQFSNSRSEMNVSTLELGDSALYLCASSSLQGDGYTFGSGTRLTVV.

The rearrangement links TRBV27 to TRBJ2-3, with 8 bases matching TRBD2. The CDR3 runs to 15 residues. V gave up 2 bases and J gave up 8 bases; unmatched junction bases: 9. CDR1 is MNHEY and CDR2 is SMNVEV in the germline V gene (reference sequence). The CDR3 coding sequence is TGTGCCAGCAGTTTAGGGACTAGTGTTCCGGGTACGCAGTATTTT. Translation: CASSLGTSVPGTQYF.

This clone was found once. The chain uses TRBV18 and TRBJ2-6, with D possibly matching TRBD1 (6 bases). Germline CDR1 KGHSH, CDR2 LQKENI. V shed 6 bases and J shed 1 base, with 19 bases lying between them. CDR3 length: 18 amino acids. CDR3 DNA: TGTGCCAGCTCCCAATCAGCCAGGGGAAATTCTGGGGCCAACGTCCTGACTTTC. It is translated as CASSQSARGNSGANVLTF.

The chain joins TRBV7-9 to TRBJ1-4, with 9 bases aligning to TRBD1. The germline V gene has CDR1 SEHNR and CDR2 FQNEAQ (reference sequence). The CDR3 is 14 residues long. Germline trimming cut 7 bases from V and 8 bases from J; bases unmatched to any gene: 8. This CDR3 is CASTPTGGREKLFF. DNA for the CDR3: TGTGCCAGCACCCCGACAGGGGGGCGCGAAAAACTGTTTTTT.

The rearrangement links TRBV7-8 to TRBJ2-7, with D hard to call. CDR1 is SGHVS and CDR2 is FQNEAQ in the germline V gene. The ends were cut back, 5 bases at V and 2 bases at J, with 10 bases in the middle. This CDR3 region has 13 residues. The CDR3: CASSQNRAYEQYF. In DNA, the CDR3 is TGTGCCAGCAGCCAAAATCGAGCCTACGAGCAGTACTTC.

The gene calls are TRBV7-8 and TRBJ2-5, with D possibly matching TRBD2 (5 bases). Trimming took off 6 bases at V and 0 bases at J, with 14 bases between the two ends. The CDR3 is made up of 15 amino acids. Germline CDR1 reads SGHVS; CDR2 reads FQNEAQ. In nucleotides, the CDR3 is TGTGCCAGCAGTCACGCACGGGGAAACCAAGAGACCCAGTACTTC. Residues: CASSHARGNQETQYF. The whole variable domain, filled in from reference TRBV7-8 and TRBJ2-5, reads GAGVSQSPRYKVAKRGQDVALRCDPISGHVSLFWYQQALGQGPEFLTYFQNEAQLDKSGLPSDRFFAERPEGSVSTLKIQRTQQEDSAVYLCASSHARGNQETQYFGPGTRLLVL.

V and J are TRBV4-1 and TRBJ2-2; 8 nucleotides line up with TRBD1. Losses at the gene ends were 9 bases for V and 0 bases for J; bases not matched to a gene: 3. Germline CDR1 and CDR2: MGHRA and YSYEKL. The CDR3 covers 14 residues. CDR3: CASRTGPNTGELFF. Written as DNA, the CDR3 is TGCGCCAGTAGGACAGGGCCGAACACCGGGGAGCTGTTTTTT.

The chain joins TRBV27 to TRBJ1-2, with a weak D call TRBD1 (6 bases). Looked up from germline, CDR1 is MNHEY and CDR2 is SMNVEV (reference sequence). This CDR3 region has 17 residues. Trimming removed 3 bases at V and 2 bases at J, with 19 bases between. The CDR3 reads CASSFDPPQGSNYGYTF. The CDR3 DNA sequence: TGTGCCAGCAGTTTTGACCCCCCACAGGGCAGCAACTATGGCTACACCTTC.

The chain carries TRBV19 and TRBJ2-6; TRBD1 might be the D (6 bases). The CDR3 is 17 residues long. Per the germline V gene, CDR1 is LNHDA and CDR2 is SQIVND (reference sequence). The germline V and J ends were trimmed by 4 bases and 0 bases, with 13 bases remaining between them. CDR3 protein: CASSSGQSRSGANVLTF. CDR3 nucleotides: TGTGCCAGTAGTAGCGGACAGTCCCGCTCTGGGGCCAACGTCCTGACTTTC.

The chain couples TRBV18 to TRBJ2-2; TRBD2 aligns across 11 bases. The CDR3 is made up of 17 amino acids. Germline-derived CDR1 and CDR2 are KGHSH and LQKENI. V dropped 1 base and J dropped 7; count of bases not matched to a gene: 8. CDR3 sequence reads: CASSPRAGTSGYGELFF. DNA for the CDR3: TGTGCCAGCTCACCACGGGCCGGGACTAGCGGCTACGGGGAGCTGTTTTTT.